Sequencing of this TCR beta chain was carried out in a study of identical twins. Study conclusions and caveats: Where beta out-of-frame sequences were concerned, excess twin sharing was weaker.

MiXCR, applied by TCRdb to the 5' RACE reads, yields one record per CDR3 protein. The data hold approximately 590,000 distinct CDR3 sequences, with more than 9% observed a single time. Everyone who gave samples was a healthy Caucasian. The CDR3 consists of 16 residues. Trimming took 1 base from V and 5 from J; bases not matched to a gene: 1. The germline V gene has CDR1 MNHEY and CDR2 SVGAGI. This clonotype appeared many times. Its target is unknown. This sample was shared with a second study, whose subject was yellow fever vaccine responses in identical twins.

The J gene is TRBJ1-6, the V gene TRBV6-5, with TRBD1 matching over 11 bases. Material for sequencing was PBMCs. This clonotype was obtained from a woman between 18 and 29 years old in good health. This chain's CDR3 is CASSYLGQGDNSPLHF. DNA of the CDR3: TGTGCCAGCAGTTACTTGGGACAGGGGGATAATTCACCCCTCCACTTT.